A selection of T cell receptor beta chains follows, all from one sample in a study of T cell repertoires in cytomegalovirus infection. A single record per CDR3 protein comes from TCRdb applying MiXCR to the reads. In the table there are 400,000 or so distinct CDR3 sequences, approximately 18% of which are singletons. Sequenced: PBMCs. Receptor source: a human donor in good health (CMV status not recorded). Some clones in this sample may be carry-over from other donors' samples. The conserved cysteine and the conserved F or W are not part of the CDR3 here. The D gene is left open where the match is weak.

j_call,v_call,d_call,cdr3_aa
TRBJ1-5,TRBV5-6,NA,ASSGGHNQPQH
TRBJ2-1,TRBV5-1,TRBD2,ASSKLAGELDEQF
TRBJ1-2,TRBV5-1,TRBD1,ASSETGGARIDYT
TRBJ2-7,TRBV5-1,NA,ASKVGWATSYEQY
TRBJ2-7,TRBV7-2,TRBD2,ASSFIGLAGSGYEQY
TRBJ1-2,TRBV12-3/TRBV12-4,TRBD1,ASSAGDREGYGYT
TRBJ2-1,TRBV7-9,NA,ASSSRYGEQF
TRBJ2-3,TRBV28,NA,ASSRSGAGDTQY
TRBJ2-5,TRBV5-1,NA,ASSISSTLYQETQY
TRBJ1-4,TRBV28,NA,ASSPVDTNEKLF
TRBJ1-1,TRBV29-1,NA,SVEGITGKSTEAF
TRBJ2-2,TRBV2,NA,ASSDDDTGELF
TRBJ2-7,TRBV7-2,NA,ASSLAGIDEQY
TRBJ1-5,TRBV20-1,NA,SAQRTVWRGVQPQH
TRBJ1-6,TRBV7-2,NA,ASSSLGDNSPLH
TRBJ2-2,TRBV24-1,NA,ATSDPRDSGELF
TRBJ2-2,TRBV12-3/TRBV12-4,NA,ASDKGAGELF